Below are 27 T cell receptor beta chains sequenced from a single sample in a study of identical twins. TCRdb re-derived calls from the 5' RACE reads in MiXCR, one entry per CDR3 protein. The sample holds around 960,000 distinct CDR3 sequences, 10% to 15% seen once. The same sample was also used in a study of yellow fever vaccine responses in identical twins.

Specimen: PBMCs. These receptors all stem from a woman under 30 in good health.

This clonotype was observed many times. This sequence joins TRBV24-1 and TRBJ2-1; D is uncertain. The CDR3 contains 14 residues. V lost 1 base and J lost 9, with 12 bases in between. Germline CDR1 reads KGHDR; CDR2 reads SFDVKD. The CDR3 spells CATSDLGQLSEQFF. As DNA, the CDR3 is TGTGCCACCAGTGATTTAGGCCAGCTTAGTGAGCAGTTCTTC.

This clonotype came up a few times. V is TRBV6-2 or TRBV6-3 and J is TRBJ1-5; D uncertain. V shed 4 bases and J shed 7 bases, with 20 bases lying between them. This CDR3 contains 16 residues. CDR1 and CDR2 (germline): MNHEY, SVGEGT. The chain's CDR3 is CASSFTGRSSGQPQHF. DNA of the CDR3: TGTGCCAGCAGTTTTACGGGCAGGTCATCGGGACAGCCCCAGCATTTT.

The genes are TRBV9 and TRBJ2-2, with a possible D match to TRBD2 (7 bases). This CDR3 region has 17 residues. V was trimmed by 4 bases and J by 3 bases, leaving 19 bases between them. CDR1 SGDLS and CDR2 YYNGEE come from the germline V gene. The CDR3 is CASSTPLGGPDTGELFF. CDR3 sequence (DNA): TGTGCCAGCAGCACACCCCTCGGGGGGCCAGACACCGGGGAGCTGTTTTTT.

The rearrangement joins TRBV24-1 to TRBJ1-2, with D maybe TRBD1 (6 bases). The V gene lost 5 bases and the J gene lost 2 bases, with 14 bases spanning the gap. Germline V lookup: CDR1 KGHDR, CDR2 SFDVKD. This CDR3 is built from 15 residues. The CDR3 region has the DNA TGTGCCACCAGTGGAAGAGGACAGCTGAACTATGGCTACACCTTC. This codes for CATSGRGQLNYGYTF.

This clonotype has at least ten counts. This sequence joins TRBV29-1 and TRBJ1-1; D is unresolved. V lost 4 bases to trimming and J lost 0 bases, with 18 bases between them. Germline CDR1 is SQVTM and CDR2 is ANQGSEA. This CDR3 region has 16 residues. In DNA form, the CDR3 reads TGCAGCGTTGGATCCAGTTCGGATTCCATGAACACTGAAGCTTTCTTT. Translated, it gives CSVGSSSDSMNTEAFF. The full variable domain, in which reference TRBV29-1 and TRBJ1-1 provide the parts outside the CDR3, is SAVISQKPSRDICQRGTSLTIQCQVDSQVTMMFWYRQQPGQSLTLIATANQGSEATYESGFVIDKFPISRPNLTFSTLTVSNMSPEDSSIYLCSVGSSSDSMNTEAFFGQGTRLTVV.

The J gene is TRBJ2-1, the V gene TRBV4-1, with unresolved D. Germline V gene lookup returns CDR1 MGHRA and CDR2 YSYEKL. CDR3 length: 14 residues. V shed 1 base and J shed 2 bases, with 6 bases lying between them. The DNA for the CDR3 is TGCGCCAGCAGCCAAGTTCTAACCTACAATGAGCAGTTCTTC. It encodes CASSQVLTYNEQFF.

The chain joins TRBV2 to TRBJ2-7, with D maybe TRBD1 (6 bases). Germline loops: CDR1 SNHLY, CDR2 FYNNEI. This CDR3 has 13 amino acids. The V end lost 10 bases, the J end lost 0 bases, and 13 bases lay between the germline ends. CDR3 protein: CAIHRTVSYEQYF. CDR3 DNA sequence: TGTGCCATCCACCGGACAGTCTCCTACGAGCAGTACTTC.

This clonotype came up a few times. V gene TRBV12-3 or TRBV12-4 combines with J gene TRBJ2-5; tentatively, D is TRBD1 or TRBD2 (6 bases each). Trimming cost V 4 bases and J 5 bases, with 17 bases left between them. CDR3 length: 15 residues. The CDR3 is CASSSTDGGRETQYF. DNA for the CDR3: TGTGCCAGCAGTTCCACTGACGGGGGCAGGGAGACCCAGTACTTC.

This clonotype was observed a handful of times. This chain connects TRBV5-5 to TRBJ2-5; TRBD2 is a possible D gene (6 bases). V was pared by 5 bases and J by 1 base, with 15 bases between. Germline-derived CDR1 and CDR2 are SGHKS and YYEKEE (reference sequence). The CDR3 is 15 residues long. The DNA for the CDR3 is TGTGCCAGCAGGCGTAAAGCGGGCCTCCAAGAGACCCAGTACTTC. Protein: CASRRKAGLQETQYF.

This clonotype was detected a few times. V gene TRBV4-2 combines with J gene TRBJ2-1; TRBD2 agrees at 9 bases. The CDR3 is made up of 14 amino acids. V was clipped by 1 base and J by 8 bases; unmatched bases: 3. Germline V CDR1 and CDR2: LGHNA, YNFKEQ. For the CDR3, the DNA is TGTGCCAGCAGCCAAGCACTAGCGGGTTATGAGCAGTTCTTC. It is translated as CASSQALAGYEQFF.

This clonotype was detected only a few times. The CDR3 here is CSVVPGMPSYEQYF. In nucleotides, the CDR3 is TGCAGCGTTGTACCAGGCATGCCGTCCTACGAGCAGTACTTC. This chain links TRBV29-1 with TRBJ2-7; D is ambiguous. Trimming left V 4 bases short and J 1 base short, with 14 bases between. CDR1 and CDR2 from the germline V gene are SQVTM and ANQGSEA. The CDR3 is 14 residues long.

This clonotype occurred a few times. This chain connects TRBV7-9 to TRBJ2-2; TRBD2 is a possible D gene (5 bases). Trimming shortened V by 10 bases and J by 1 base, and 16 bases separated the two germline ends. The CDR3 is 15 residues long. Germline values: CDR1 SEHNR, CDR2 FQNEAQ (reference sequence). The DNA of the CDR3 is TGTGCCACCCTTCGACTACGCCGGAACACCGGGGAGCTGTTTTTT. It translates to CATLRLRRNTGELFF. The variable domain in full, with the rest retrieved from reference TRBV7-9 and TRBJ2-2, is DTGVSQNPRHKITKRGQNVTFRCDPISEHNRLYWYRQTLGQGPEFLTYFQNEAQLEKSRLLSDRFSAERPKGSFSTLEIQRTEQGDSAMYLCATLRLRRNTGELFFGEGSRLTVL.

This clonotype was counted ten times or more. The V gene is TRBV12-3 or TRBV12-4, the J gene TRBJ1-6; tentative D call: TRBD1 (6 bases). The germline V and J ends were trimmed by 6 bases and 0 bases, with 12 bases remaining between them. The CDR3 is 16 residues long. The CDR3 spells CASRDGQSSYNSPLHF. The CDR3 coding sequence is TGTGCCAGCAGGGACGGACAGAGCTCCTATAATTCACCCCTCCACTTT.

The chain combines TRBV10-2 with TRBJ2-5; D unclear. The CDR3 spans 14 residues. Germline CDR1 and CDR2: WSHSY and SAAADI. V shed 2 bases and J shed 2 bases, with 9 bases lying between them. CDR3 sequence (DNA): TGCGCCAGCAGTGAGAGACGGGTTCAAGAGACCCAGTACTTC. The encoded protein is CASSERRVQETQYF.

There are a few counts of this clonotype. The rearrangement links TRBV29-1 to TRBJ2-1, with D tentatively TRBD1 (6 bases). V lost 8 bases and J lost 0, with 14 bases in between. Germline CDR1 is SQVTM and CDR2 is ANQGSEA. This CDR3 has 14 amino acids. CDR3 region: CSTNRVGSYNEQFF. The CDR3 DNA sequence: TGCAGCACGAACAGGGTGGGCTCCTACAATGAGCAGTTCTTC.

This clonotype showed up just a few times. The chain has TRBV11-2 and TRBJ2-3; no reliable D call. Germline loops: CDR1 SGHAT, CDR2 FQNNGV. The CDR3 has 14 amino acids. V was pared by 4 bases and J by 1 base, with 9 bases between. In nucleotides, the CDR3 is TGTGCCAGCAGCTCATCGCTACGCACAGATACGCAGTATTTT. Its translation is CASSSSLRTDTQYF.

At least ten counts were recorded for this clonotype. The V gene is TRBV24-1, the J gene TRBJ2-5; TRBD1 aligns across 7 bases. The CDR3 spans 16 residues. V gave up 4 bases and J gave up 0 bases; unmatched junction bases: 7. Germline assignment: CDR1 KGHDR and CDR2 SFDVKD. In DNA, the CDR3 is TGTGCCACCAGTGACCCCAGACAGGGTTACCAAGAGACCCAGTACTTC. This sequence encodes CATSDPRQGYQETQYF.

The chain is built from TRBV6-1 and TRBJ1-2; TRBD1 is a possible D gene (6 bases). CDR1 is MNHNS and CDR2 is SASEGT in the germline V gene. There are 15 residues in the CDR3. The germline V and J ends were trimmed by 8 bases and 4 bases, with 20 bases remaining between them. The CDR3 protein is CASPSKLGASYGYTF. CDR3 nucleotide sequence: TGTGCCAGCCCGTCGAAGTTGGGGGCAAGCTATGGCTACACCTTC.

This clonotype was picked up a small number of times. At one of its ends the junction is not consistent with the germline gene, which may arise from a read error. J is TRBJ1-5 and V is TRBV5-8; no clear D. CDR3 size: 14 residues. Germline CDR1 reads SGHTS; CDR2 reads YDEGEE. The CDR3 coding sequence is TGTGCCAGCAGCTTGGGGTCGAGCAGTCAGCCCCAGCATTTT. It is translated as CASSLGSSSQPQHF.

This clonotype occurred many times. The rearrangement uses TRBV6-5 and TRBJ1-1, with 10 bases that match TRBD1. The ends lost 0 bases at V and 5 bases at J; junction bases unmatched: 6. Looked up from germline, CDR1 is MNHEY and CDR2 is SVGAGI. The CDR3 is 16 amino acids. Here the CDR3 reads CASSYSPTGGWTEAFF. DNA for the CDR3: TGTGCCAGCAGTTACTCCCCGACAGGGGGCTGGACTGAAGCTTTCTTT.

The gene calls are TRBV6-1 and TRBJ2-7; D possibly uses TRBD1 or TRBD2 (5 bases each). Germline CDR1 reads MNHNS; CDR2 reads SASEGT. This CDR3 comprises 16 residues. V lost 6 bases, J lost 0 bases, and 18 bases lay in between. In DNA form, the CDR3 reads TGTGCCAGCAGCCCCCGGGTGGGGGTAAGCTCCTACGAGCAGTACTTC. This encodes CASSPRVGVSSYEQYF.

This chain connects TRBV20-1 to TRBJ1-1; no reliable D call. V was pared by 6 bases and J by 5 bases, with 13 bases between. CDR1 and CDR2 from the germline V gene are DFQATT and SNEGSKA (reference sequence). This CDR3 has 12 residues. CDR3 protein: CSARLRDTEAFF. CDR3 in DNA: TGCAGTGCAAGGCTGAGAGATACTGAAGCTTTCTTT.

This chain links TRBV20-1 with TRBJ1-1; TRBD1 agrees at 8 bases. The V segment lost 3 bases and the J segment 3 bases; nucleotides outside the gene matches: 9. The CDR3 consists of 15 residues. Looked up from germline, CDR1 is DFQATT and CDR2 is SNEGSKA (reference sequence). The CDR3: CSASDQGARDTEAFF. CDR3 in DNA: TGCAGTGCTAGTGATCAGGGGGCTAGGGACACTGAAGCTTTCTTT.

This chain links TRBV7-8 with TRBJ2-7; TRBD1 is a possible D gene (5 bases). This CDR3 is 13 amino acids long. The V end was cut by 4 bases, the J end by 6 bases, with 13 bases between. Germline assignment: CDR1 SGHVS and CDR2 FQNEAQ. CDR3 sequence (DNA): TGTGCCAGCAGCTACAGGTTCTCTGGCGAGCAGTACGTC. Residues: CASSYRFSGEQYV.

This clonotype was recorded a few times. The chain uses TRBV5-1 and TRBJ2-1; no clear D gene. This CDR3 has 18 amino acids. Trimming removed 0 bases at V and 7 bases at J, with 23 bases between. CDR1 is SGHRS and CDR2 is YFSETQ in the germline V gene. The CDR3 here is CASSLGSSSAVFGNEQFF. The CDR3 nucleotides are TGCGCCAGCAGCTTGGGGTCTTCGTCGGCAGTTTTTGGGAATGAGCAGTTCTTC.

The sample holds a few counts of this clonotype. The chain recombines TRBV12-3 or TRBV12-4 with TRBJ2-3; TRBD1 matches 10 bases. V shed 7 bases, J shed 1 base, and the junction held 5 bases outside the gene matches. The CDR3 has 15 amino acids. Here the CDR3 DNA reads TGTGCCAGCACCCCCGGGACAGGGGGCACAGATACGCAGTATTTT. Its protein product is CASTPGTGGTDTQYF.

This clonotype came up a few times. The rearrangement links TRBV19 to TRBJ2-3; possibly TRBD1 or TRBD2 for D (6 bases each). The CDR3 contains 15 residues. Germline V gene lookup returns CDR1 LNHDA and CDR2 SQIVND (reference sequence). V was clipped by 4 bases and J by 5 bases, with 16 bases between them. CDR3 DNA sequence: TGTGCCAGTAGTAGCGGAGGGACACGGGGAGATACGCAGTATTTT. Residues: CASSSGGTRGDTQYF.